A single sample gave rise to the 17 T cell receptor beta chains below, sequenced in a study of Ad26.COV2.S vaccination and SARS-CoV-2 variants. As for treatment: some 19 received Ad26.COV2.S at low or high dose, single or two shots; 5 received placebo; per-sample allocation not given. Sampling occurred on day 63 after the first vaccine or placebo injection. Using immunoSEQ multiplex PCR, the repertoire was profiled, and TCRdb retains in-frame clones only, with some absent. The sample has hundreds of thousands of clones; 70% to 90% are singletons. Sequencing used peripheral blood, obtained in a trial of Ad26.COV2.S vaccine versus placebo. The source is a person aged 18-65 years who received the Ad26.COV2.S COVID-19 vaccine or a placebo.

The chain is built from TRBV19 and TRBJ1-2; the D is unclear. Trimming shortened V by 3 bases and J by 8 bases, and 10 bases separated the two germline ends. The CDR3 loop spans 12 amino acids. Per the germline V gene, CDR1 is LNHDA and CDR2 is SQIVND (reference sequence). The CDR3 protein is CASSMAASGYTF. In DNA form, the CDR3 reads TGTGCCAGTAGTATGGCCGCGAGCGGCTACACCTTC. The variable domain in full, with the rest retrieved from reference TRBV19 and TRBJ1-2, is DGGITQSPKYLFRKEGQNVTLSCEQNLNHDAMYWYRQDPGQGLRLIYYSQIVNDFQKGDIAEGYSVSREKKESFPLTVTSAQKNPTAFYLCASSMAASGYTFGSGTRLTVV.

The chain employs TRBV2 and TRBJ1-4, with D perhaps matching TRBD1 (6 bases). V lost 6 bases and J lost 5, with 13 bases in between. Germline loops: CDR1 SNHLY, CDR2 FYNNEI. The CDR3 extends over 14 amino acids. The DNA for the CDR3 is TGTGCCAGCAGAAGGGGGGGCGGAAATGAAAAACTGTTTTTT. Translation gives CASRRGGGNEKLFF.

The chain combines TRBV27 with TRBJ2-7, with D uncertain. Germline CDR1 is MNHEY and CDR2 is SMNVEV (reference sequence). The V gene lost 3 bases and the J gene lost 2 bases, with 11 bases spanning the gap. The CDR3 spans 14 residues. DNA of the CDR3: TGTGCCAGCAGTTTCCGGCCAGGAGCCTACGAGCAGTACTTC. Encoded protein: CASSFRPGAYEQYF.

This clone was recorded only once. This chain uses TRBV5-4 with TRBJ2-1, with D uncertain. Looked up from germline, CDR1 is SGHNT and CDR2 is YYREEE (reference sequence). This CDR3 is built from 12 residues. Trimming removed 4 bases from V and 8 bases from J, with 10 bases in between. CDR3 sequence reads: CASSPTGDEQFF. In nucleotides, the CDR3 is TGTGCCAGCAGCCCAACTGGGGATGAGCAGTTCTTC. The variable domain in full, with the rest retrieved from reference TRBV5-4 and TRBJ2-1, is ETGVTQSPTHLIKTRGQQVTLRCSSQSGHNTVSWYQQALGQGPQFIFQYYREEENGRGNFPPRFSGLQFPNYSSELNVNALELDDSALYLCASSPTGDEQFFGPGTRLTVL.

The chain has TRBV7-9 and TRBJ2-3; 8 positions agree with TRBD1. After removal of 5 bases from V and 1 base from J, the junction contained 8 bases not matched to a gene. This CDR3 comprises 16 residues. Germline V CDR1 and CDR2: SEHNR, FQNEAQ (reference sequence). DNA for the CDR3: TGTGCCAGCAGCCCCCAGGGGGCGCGAGGCACAGATACGCAGTATTTT. Protein: CASSPQGARGTDTQYF.

The J gene is TRBJ2-4, the V gene TRBV10-2; D is undetermined. Germline V gene sequence: CDR1 WSHSY, CDR2 SAAADI. The CDR3 runs 15 residues. V lost 3 bases and J 4 bases, leaving 13 bases between the germline ends. The CDR3 DNA reads TGCGCCAGCAGTGAAAACCCTTTTTCTAAAAACATTCAGTACTTC. Its translation: CASSENPFSKNIQYF.

This chain uses TRBV6-4 with TRBJ2-1; possibly TRBD2 for D (6 bases). The CDR3 is made up of 17 amino acids. With 3 bases removed from V and 4 bases from J, the gap between germline ends came to 19 bases. Germline V lookup: CDR1 MRHNA, CDR2 SNTAGT. CDR3: CASSEWAGPPYYNEQFF. The CDR3 DNA follows: TGTGCCAGCAGTGAGTGGGCGGGACCTCCCTATTACAATGAGCAGTTCTTC.

This clone was detected once. The chain joins TRBV29-1 to TRBJ1-5, with D tentatively TRBD1 (6 bases). The germline V gene encodes CDR1 SQVTM and CDR2 ANQGSEA. V gave up 7 bases and J gave up 7 bases, with 17 bases separating them. The CDR3 has 13 residues. CDR3 region: CSAQGGGGQPQHF. CDR3 nucleotide sequence: TGCAGCGCCCAAGGGGGGGGCGGGCAGCCCCAGCATTTT.

The CDR3 loop is CASRAGQGNTGELFF. CDR3 sequence (DNA): TGTGCCAGCAGGGCCGGACAGGGAAACACCGGGGAGCTGTTTTTT. The V call is TRBV2, the J call TRBJ2-2, with 8 bases lining up with TRBD1. Trimming removed 6 bases from V and 2 bases from J; junction bases left unmatched: 5. Germline lookup yields CDR1 SNHLY and CDR2 FYNNEI. There are 15 residues in the CDR3.

CDR3 DNA: TGTGCCAGCAGTTTAGATAAAAACATTCAGTACTTC. Its protein product is CASSLDKNIQYF. The chain uses TRBV12-3 or TRBV12-4 and TRBJ2-4; unclear D gene. The CDR3 runs to 12 residues. Trimming removed 1 base from V and 4 bases from J, with 2 bases in between.

V gene TRBV6-5 combines with J gene TRBJ2-5; D is possibly TRBD2 (5 bases). This CDR3 is 12 amino acids long. Germline CDR1 is MNHEY and CDR2 is SVGAGI. V lost 7 bases and J 5 bases, leaving 11 bases between the germline ends. CDR3 bases: TGTGCCAGCAAACTACTAGTTGAGACCCAGTACTTC. Encoded protein: CASKLLVETQYF.

V usage is TRBV18 and J usage is TRBJ1-1; D is unclear. Trimming removed 0 bases from V and 3 bases from J, with 11 bases in between. Germline V lookup: CDR1 KGHSH, CDR2 LQKENI. The CDR3 totals 15 residues. This chain's CDR3 is CASSPPQKFDTEAFF. The CDR3 region has the DNA TGTGCCAGCTCACCACCGCAGAAGTTCGACACTGAAGCTTTCTTT.

With regard to this clone: Other nucleotide sequences from this sample produce the same CDR3. This chain joins TRBV11-2 and TRBJ2-3; 12 bases agree with TRBD2. Unmatched junction bases numbered 3, after V lost 1 base and J lost 1 base. This CDR3 spans 17 amino acids. CDR1 and CDR2 from the germline V gene are SGHAT and FQNNGV. The CDR3 here is CASSLGTSGGRTDTQYF. For the CDR3, the DNA is TGTGCCAGCAGCTTAGGCACTAGCGGGGGGCGCACAGATACGCAGTATTTT.

The chain carries TRBV10-3 and TRBJ1-5; no definite D call. Trimming removed 6 bases from V and 4 bases from J, with 10 bases in between. Germline V CDR1 and CDR2: ENHRY, SYGVKD. The CDR3 spans 13 residues. The CDR3 spells CAIRETDNQPQHF. CDR3 bases: TGTGCCATCAGGGAAACTGATAATCAGCCCCAGCATTTT.

The V gene is TRBV28, the J gene TRBJ2-3; 13 bases map to TRBD2. The J segment lost 4 bases and the V segment lost 5 bases, leaving 15 bases of the junction unmatched. CDR3 length equals 19 residues. Germline assignment: CDR1 MDHEN and CDR2 SYDVKM. The CDR3: CASSPYSGTSGIGADTQYF. CDR3 sequence (DNA): TGTGCCAGCAGTCCATACTCCGGGACTAGCGGGATTGGGGCAGATACGCAGTATTTT.

V and J are TRBV15 and TRBJ2-2; no clear D gene. Trimming took 6 bases from V and 3 from J, leaving 8 bases between them. Germline-derived CDR1 and CDR2 are LNHNV and YYDKDF (reference sequence). The CDR3 extends over 13 amino acids. The CDR3 sequence: CATSNQDTGELFF. The CDR3 DNA is TGTGCCACCAGTAACCAGGACACCGGGGAGCTGTTTTTT.

The V and J genes are TRBV10-3 and TRBJ2-7; 7 bases line up with TRBD1. After removal of 8 bases from V and 3 bases from J, the junction contained 7 bases not matched to a gene. This CDR3 is 13 amino acids long. Germline V gene lookup returns CDR1 ENHRY and CDR2 SYGVKD. This chain's CDR3 is CAIRDSWYYEQYF. The CDR3 DNA reads TGTGCCATCCGGGACAGCTGGTACTACGAGCAGTACTTC.